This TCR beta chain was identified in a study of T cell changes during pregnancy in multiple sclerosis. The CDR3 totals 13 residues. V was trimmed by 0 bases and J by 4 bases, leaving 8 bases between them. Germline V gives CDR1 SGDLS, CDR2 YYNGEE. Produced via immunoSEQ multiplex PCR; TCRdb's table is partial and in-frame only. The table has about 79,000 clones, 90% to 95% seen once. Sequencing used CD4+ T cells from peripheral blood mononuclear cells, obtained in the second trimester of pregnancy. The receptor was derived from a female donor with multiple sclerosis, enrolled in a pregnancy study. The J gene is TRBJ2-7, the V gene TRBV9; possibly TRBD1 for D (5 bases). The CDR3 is CASSVDQGYEQYF. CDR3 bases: TGTGCCAGCAGCGTAGATCAGGGATACGAGCAGTACTTC.